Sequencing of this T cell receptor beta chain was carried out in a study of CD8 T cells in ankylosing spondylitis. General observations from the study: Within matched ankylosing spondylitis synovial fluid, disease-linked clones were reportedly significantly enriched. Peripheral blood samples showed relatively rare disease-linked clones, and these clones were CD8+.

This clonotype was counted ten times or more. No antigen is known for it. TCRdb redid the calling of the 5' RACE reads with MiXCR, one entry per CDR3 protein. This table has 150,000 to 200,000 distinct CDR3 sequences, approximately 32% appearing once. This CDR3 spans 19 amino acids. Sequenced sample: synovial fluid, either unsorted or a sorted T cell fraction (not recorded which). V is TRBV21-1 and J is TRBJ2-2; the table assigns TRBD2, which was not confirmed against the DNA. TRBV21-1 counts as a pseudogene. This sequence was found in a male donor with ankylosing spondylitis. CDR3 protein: CASSNSGLAGGPHTGELFF. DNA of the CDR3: TGTGCCAGCAGCAACTCGGGACTAGCGGGAGGCCCCCACACCGGGGAGCTGTTTTTT.